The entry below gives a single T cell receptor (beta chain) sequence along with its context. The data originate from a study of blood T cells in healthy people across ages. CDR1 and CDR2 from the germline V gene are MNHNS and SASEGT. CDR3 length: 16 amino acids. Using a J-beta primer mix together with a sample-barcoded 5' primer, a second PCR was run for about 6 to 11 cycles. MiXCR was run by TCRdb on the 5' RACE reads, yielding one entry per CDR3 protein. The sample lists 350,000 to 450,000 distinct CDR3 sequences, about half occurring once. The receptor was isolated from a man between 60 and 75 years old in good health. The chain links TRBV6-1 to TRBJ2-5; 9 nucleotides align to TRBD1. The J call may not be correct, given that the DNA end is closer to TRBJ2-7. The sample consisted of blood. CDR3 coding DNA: TGTGCCAGCAGTGAATATGGGGGACAGGGCCGCTACGAGCAGTACTTC. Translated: CASSEYGGQGRYEQYF.